A selection of T cell receptor beta chains follows, all from one sample in a study of blood T cell repertoires in COVID-19. Assay: immunoSEQ multiplex PCR; the TCRdb copy retains only in-frame clones and omits some. The data hold about 94,000 clones, with 80% to 85% observed a single time. Material: peripheral blood. Receptors were obtained from a man aged 55 to 70 with acute or convalescent COVID-19. CDR3s include the opening cysteine and the closing phenylalanine or tryptophan. D genes are given only for firm matches. Some rows have no size entry. The others give once, few or many, or a class for an expanded clone.

14,.,.,TRBJ1-5,TRBV25-1,CASSEGDSNQPQHF,TGTGCCAGCAGTGAAGGAGATAGCAATCAGCCCCAGCATTTT
14,.,.,TRBJ1-5,TRBV6-6,CASSSGNSNQPQHF,TGTGCCAGCAGCAGCGGGAATAGCAATCAGCCCCAGCATTTT
19,.,TRBD1,TRBJ2-1,TRBV6-2/TRBV6-3,CASSYRDREFPSSYNEQFF,TGTGCCAGCAGTTATAGGGACAGGGAATTTCCTAGCTCCTACAATGAGCAGTTCTTC
12,once,.,TRBJ2-1,TRBV29-1,CSVEMAFNEQFF,TGCAGCGTTGAAATGGCCTTTAATGAGCAGTTCTTC
19,.,.,TRBJ1-5,TRBV12-2,CLLVAPTGGASYSNQPQHF,TGTCTCTTGGTCGCTCCCACAGGGGGGGCCTCGTATAGCAATCAGCCCCAGCATTTT
16,.,TRBD1,TRBJ1-4,TRBV6-1,CASSEPYRGRNEKLFF,TGTGCCAGCAGTGAACCATACAGGGGGCGGAATGAAAAACTGTTTTTT
12,.,.,TRBJ1-5,TRBV30,CAWSAYNQPQHF,TGTGCCTGGAGTGCTTACAATCAGCCCCAGCATTTT
14,.,TRBD1,TRBJ1-2,TRBV5-1,CASSSHRGNYGYTF,TGCGCCAGCAGCTCCCACAGGGGAAACTATGGCTACACCTTC
15,once,.,TRBJ1-2,TRBV18,CASSPGAATNYGYTF,TGTGCCAGCTCACCCGGTGCGGCAACTAACTATGGCTACACCTTC
14,.,.,TRBJ1-2,TRBV4-1,CASSQVLAGLGYTF,TGCGCCAGCAGCCAAGTGCTCGCCGGTCTGGGCTACACCTTC
14,few,.,TRBJ1-5,TRBV2,CASSPDSTFWPQHF,TGTGCCAGCAGTCCCGATAGTACTTTTTGGCCCCAGCATTTT
13,.,.,TRBJ1-5,TRBV15,CATRGTGSQPQHF,TGTGCCACCAGAGGAACAGGGTCCCAGCCCCAGCATTTT
15,.,TRBD1,TRBJ1-1,TRBV6-6,CASSKSGGAGAEAFF,TGTGCCAGCAGCAAATCAGGGGGCGCGGGGGCTGAAGCTTTCTTT
14,.,.,TRBJ1-2,TRBV15,CATSSRRGGSGYTF,TGTGCCACCAGCAGTCGAAGGGGGGGTAGTGGCTACACCTTC
21,.,TRBD2,TRBJ2-3,TRBV4-1,CASSQGGGLAGTALDTDTQYF,TGCGCCAGCAGCCAAGGGGGGGGGCTAGCGGGTACAGCCCTAGACACAGATACGCAGTATTTT
13,.,TRBD2,TRBJ2-1,TRBV5-4,CASSLRLASEQFF,TGTGCCAGCAGCCTAAGACTAGCCTCCGAGCAGTTCTTC
14,.,.,TRBJ1-4,TRBV9,CASSVSTWDEKLFF,TGTGCCAGCAGCGTATCGACATGGGATGAAAAACTGTTTTTT
16,once,TRBD2,TRBJ2-1,TRBV3-1/TRBV3-2,CASSQGGGLPYNEQFF,TGTGCCAGCAGCCAAGGGGGGGGTTTGCCCTACAATGAGCAGTTCTTC
15,.,TRBD1,TRBJ1-2,TRBV4-1,CASSADRDRGPGYTF,TGCGCCAGCAGCGCCGACCGGGACAGGGGGCCTGGCTACACCTTC
13,.,.,TRBJ1-1,TRBV30,CAWSVYKNTEAFF,TGTGCCTGGAGTGTGTACAAGAACACTGAAGCTTTCTTT
15,.,TRBD1,TRBJ2-7,TRBV19,CASSTGTGGYREQYF,TGTGCCAGTAGTACCGGGACAGGGGGATATCGGGAGCAGTACTTC
14,once,.,TRBJ2-7,TRBV20-1,CSASRWGESYEQYF,TGCAGTGCTAGTCGGTGGGGGGAATCCTACGAGCAGTACTTC
15,.,.,TRBJ2-7,TRBV4-3,CASSQDKAGGNEQYF,TGCGCCAGCAGCCAAGATAAGGCAGGGGGGAACGAGCAGTACTTC
14,.,TRBD1,TRBJ1-3,TRBV5-5,CASSPGQGWNTIYF,TGTGCCAGCAGCCCCGGACAGGGGTGGAACACCATATATTTT
19,.,TRBD1,TRBJ1-4,TRBV5-1,CASSLFGTGQLATNEKLFF,TGCGCCAGCAGCTTGTTTGGGACAGGGCAATTAGCAACTAATGAAAAACTGTTTTTT
15,.,.,TRBJ1-1,TRBV9,CASSVGGVGNTEAFF,TGTGCCAGCAGCGTGGGAGGGGTTGGGAACACTGAAGCTTTCTTT
16,once,TRBD2,TRBJ2-3,TRBV24-1,CATSDWTSGNTDTQYF,TGTGCCACCAGTGATTGGACTAGCGGAAACACAGATACGCAGTATTTT
14,.,.,TRBJ1-6,TRBV5-1,CASSLEILNSPLHF,TGCGCCAGCAGCTTAGAGATTCTTAATTCACCCCTCCACTTT
15,.,TRBD2,TRBJ2-1,TRBV13,CASSLGAGGGNEQFF,TGTGCCAGCAGCTTAGGAGCGGGGGGCGGGAATGAGCAGTTCTTC
13,.,.,TRBJ1-4,TRBV29-1,CSVGDRGTEKLFF,TGCAGCGTTGGGGACCGGGGGACCGAAAAACTGTTTTTT
16,.,.,TRBJ1-3,TRBV5-1,CASSLDGRLKGNTIYF,TGCGCCAGCAGCTTGGATGGCAGACTCAAGGGAAACACCATATATTTT
15,once,.,TRBJ1-1,TRBV11-1,CASRLTRAMNTEAFF,TGTGCCAGCAGGTTAACGAGGGCTATGAACACTGAAGCTTTCTTT
15,few,TRBD1,TRBJ2-7,TRBV11-2,CASRETGTGFGEQYF,TGTGCCAGCAGGGAAACCGGGACAGGGTTCGGCGAGCAGTACTTC
15,.,.,TRBJ1-3,TRBV29-1,CSVEGLPFSGNTIYF,TGCAGCGTTGAAGGACTCCCCTTCTCTGGAAACACCATATATTTT
17,.,TRBD1,TRBJ1-5,TRBV3-1/TRBV3-2,CASSQDSGQGWAQPQHF,TGTGCCAGCAGCCAAGACTCAGGACAGGGGTGGGCTCAGCCCCAGCATTTT